Following are 27 T cell receptor beta chains from one sample sequenced in a study of tumor T cells in aggressive B-cell lymphoma. The repertoire was sequenced with immunoSEQ multiplex PCR; TCRdb's copy has only in-frame clones and lacks some. The sample records approximately 7,900 clones, over 80% being singletons. What was sequenced was tumor tissue. These TCRs come from an adult with diffuse large B cell lymphoma.

V usage is TRBV7-9 and J usage is TRBJ2-5, with 11 nucleotides matching TRBD2. CDR3 length: 16 amino acids. Germline lookup yields CDR1 SEHNR and CDR2 FQNEAQ (reference sequence). The trim removed 5 bases at V and 0 bases at J, leaving 5 bases unmatched. The CDR3 loop reads CASSPTSGTHQETQYF. The CDR3 nucleotides read TGTGCCAGCAGCCCGACTAGCGGGACCCACCAAGAGACCCAGTACTTC.

Worth noting for this clone: The junction shows a germline mismatch at one end, possibly a read error. V is TRBV18 and J is TRBJ1-1, with TRBD1 identical over 8 bases. Looked up from germline, CDR1 is KGHSH and CDR2 is LQKENI. This CDR3 contains 14 residues. The CDR3 region is CASLPGQGNTEAFF. The CDR3, as DNA: TGTGCCAGCTTACCAGGACAGGGGAACACTGAAGCTTTCTTT. Variable domain in full (rest from reference TRBV18 and TRBJ1-1): NAGVMQNPRHLVRRRGQEARLRCSPMKGHSHVYWYRQLPEEGLKFMVYLQKENIIDESGMPKERFSAEFPKEGPSILRIQQVVRGDSAAYFCASLPGQGNTEAFFGQGTRLTVV.

The chain combines TRBV18 with TRBJ1-5; TRBD1 matches at 9 bases. Germline assignment: CDR1 KGHSH and CDR2 LQKENI. This CDR3 has 17 residues. The V segment lost 2 bases and the J segment 0 bases; nucleotides outside the gene matches: 5. The CDR3 DNA sequence: TGTGCCAGCTCACCAGGACAGGGGATTAATAGCAATCAGCCCCAGCATTTT. As protein: CASSPGQGINSNQPQHF.

The V gene is TRBV29-1, the J gene TRBJ2-1, with 7 bases aligning to TRBD1. There are 14 residues in the CDR3. CDR1 and CDR2 (germline): SQVTM, ANQGSEA. The junction had 7 bases not matched to a gene; V was cut back by 8 bases and J by 0 bases. The CDR3 DNA reads as TGCAGCATCAGGGGGATGAGCTCCTACAATGAGCAGTTCTTC. It encodes CSIRGMSSYNEQFF.

Worth noting for this clone: Germline is not matched at one junction end, which may reflect a read error. The rearrangement joins TRBV10-3 to TRBJ1-2; D remains ambiguous. The CDR3 length is 18 residues. Germline V lookup: CDR1 ENHRY, CDR2 SYGVKD. CDR3 residues: CAISESRVSFIEDYGYTF. The CDR3 DNA reads as TGTGCCATCAGTGAGTCGAGGGTCAGCTTTATCGAAGACTATGGCTACACCTTT.

The chain couples TRBV13 to TRBJ2-3; the match to TRBD2 covers 9 bases. Germline CDR1 reads PRHDT; CDR2 reads FYEKMQ (reference sequence). The CDR3 consists of 18 residues. With V trimmed by 5 bases and J by 0 bases, 12 bases remained unmatched. The CDR3: CASSLWTSEHLSTDTQYF. The CDR3 nucleotides read TGTGCCAGCAGCCTATGGACTAGCGAGCATCTAAGCACAGATACGCAGTATTTT.

This chain joins TRBV7-9 and TRBJ2-4; the match to TRBD1 covers 10 bases. The CDR3 spans 14 residues. Germline V gene sequence: CDR1 SEHNR, CDR2 FQNEAQ (reference sequence). Trimming at V came to 5 bases and at J to 6 bases, leaving 4 bases not matched to a gene. CDR3 DNA: TGTGCCAGCAGCCACCGGGACAGGGGAAACATTCAGTACTTC. Its translation: CASSHRDRGNIQYF.

This clone was counted a single time. This chain uses TRBV29-1 with TRBJ2-2; 7 bases fit TRBD1. Germline loops: CDR1 SQVTM, CDR2 ANQGSEA. The CDR3 is made up of 14 amino acids. V dropped 4 bases and J dropped 5; count of bases not matched to a gene: 7. CDR3 nucleotide sequence: TGCAGCGTTGGGCTAAGGACAGGTACCGGGGAGCTGTTTTTT. Its protein product is CSVGLRTGTGELFF.

This chain connects TRBV2 to TRBJ2-2, with unresolved D. Trimming took off 7 bases at V and 3 bases at J, with 9 bases between the two ends. This CDR3 has 13 residues. CDR1 and CDR2 from the germline V gene are SNHLY and FYNNEI. This CDR3 reads CASTLDYTGELFF. In nucleotides, the CDR3 is TGTGCCAGCACGCTAGACTACACCGGGGAGCTGTTTTTT.

The gene calls are TRBV28 and TRBJ2-7; D is possibly TRBD1 (6 bases). The CDR3 has 14 amino acids. Germline CDR1 is MDHEN and CDR2 is SYDVKM. V shed 6 bases and J shed 2 bases, with 14 bases lying between them. The DNA for the CDR3 is TGTGCCAGCAGCGCTGACAGGCCAACCTACGAGCAGTACTTC. It yields the protein CASSADRPTYEQYF.

This chain uses TRBV7-8 with TRBJ2-1; D not resolved. The germline V gene encodes CDR1 SGHVS and CDR2 FQNEAQ. The CDR3 contains 17 residues. Between the trimmed V and J ends, which lost 5 bases and 6 bases, there was a span of 23 bases. The CDR3 nucleotides are TGTGCCAGCAGCCCCGCCCCCCGAGATATTGGTACCAATGAGCAGTTCTTC. This codes for CASSPAPRDIGTNEQFF.

V gene TRBV20-1 combines with J gene TRBJ1-1, with 8 positions matching TRBD1. The CDR3 runs 11 residues. Germline V gives CDR1 DFQATT, CDR2 SNEGSKA (reference sequence). The CDR3 DNA reads as TGCAGGACAGGGGTAAGCACTGAAGCTTTCTTT. It encodes CRTGVSTEAFF.

This chain connects TRBV6-5 to TRBJ2-3; 11 bases map to TRBD2. Germline CDR1 MNHEY, CDR2 SVGAGI. With V trimmed by 2 bases and J by 4 bases, 5 bases remained unmatched. This CDR3 spans 16 amino acids. The CDR3 is CASSYVSGRAADTQYF. Here the CDR3 DNA reads TGTGCCAGCAGTTACGTTAGCGGGAGGGCTGCAGATACGCAGTATTTT.

This chain connects TRBV6-5 to TRBJ2-7; possibly TRBD2 for D (5 bases). Germline V gives CDR1 MNHEY, CDR2 SVGAGI. V was trimmed by 0 bases and J by 3 bases, leaving 12 bases between them. This CDR3 has 15 amino acids. CDR3 amino acids: CASSYSGIRDYEQYF. DNA for the CDR3: TGTGCCAGCAGTTACTCCGGGATTAGGGACTACGAGCAGTACTTC.

V and J are TRBV9 and TRBJ2-1; TRBD2 might be the D (7 bases). The CDR3 has 15 amino acids. V gave up 2 bases and J gave up 3 bases, with 12 bases separating them. Germline CDR1 is SGDLS and CDR2 is YYNGEE. CDR3 loop: CASSVEGDYYNEQFF. CDR3 coding DNA: TGTGCCAGCAGCGTCGAGGGGGACTACTACAATGAGCAGTTCTTC.

The chain combines TRBV15 with TRBJ2-7; 7 positions agree with TRBD1. The CDR3 has 16 amino acids. Germline V gene sequence: CDR1 LNHNV, CDR2 YYDKDF (reference sequence). With 3 bases clipped from V and 4 bases from J, the junction kept 12 bases outside the gene matches. CDR3: CATSRQTGDLDYEQYF. In DNA, the CDR3 is TGTGCCACCAGCAGGCAAACAGGGGACCTAGATTACGAGCAGTACTTC.

This sequence joins TRBV11-3 and TRBJ2-3; 7 nucleotides match TRBD1. The trim removed 0 bases at V and 2 bases at J, leaving 2 bases unmatched. The CDR3 extends over 15 amino acids. Germline V gene data show CDR1 as SGHNT and CDR2 as YENEEA. The CDR3 nucleotides read TGTGCCAGCAGCTTAGAAGGGACAGACACAGATACGCAGTATTTT. The encoded protein is CASSLEGTDTDTQYF.

This clone turned up a few times. This sequence joins TRBV11-2 and TRBJ1-1; D is unresolved. Trimming shortened V by 2 bases and J by 5 bases, and 12 bases separated the two germline ends. In germline, CDR1 is SGHAT, CDR2 FQNNGV. This CDR3 has 14 residues. CDR3 nucleotides: TGTGCCAGCAGCTTACTACGAAGAGCGACTGAAGCTTTCTTT. Protein product: CASSLLRRATEAFF.

V and J are TRBV19 and TRBJ2-7, with D possibly being TRBD1 (6 bases). Germline CDR1 and CDR2: LNHDA and SQIVND (reference sequence). The CDR3 covers 12 residues. Trimming took off 8 bases at V and 5 bases at J, with 13 bases between the two ends. CDR3 protein: CASGGPADEQYF. The CDR3 bases are TGTGCCAGTGGGGGCCCCGCGGACGAGCAGTACTTC.

This chain uses TRBV6-1 with TRBJ1-6; D unclear. Germline CDR1 and CDR2: MNHNS and SASEGT. The CDR3 is 14 amino acids. The V end was cut by 6 bases, the J end by 0 bases, with 6 bases between. CDR3 coding DNA: TGTGCCAGCAGAGGGAGCTCCTATAATTCACCCCTCCACTTT. This gives the protein CASRGSSYNSPLHF.

This chain joins TRBV14 and TRBJ2-1; no firm D call. The CDR3 consists of 13 residues. Per the germline V gene, CDR1 is SGHDN and CDR2 is FVKESK. The V and J ends lost 4 bases and 4 bases respectively, with 8 bases between them. The CDR3 here is CASSPSQYNEQFF. Written as DNA, the CDR3 is TGTGCCAGCAGCCCTTCCCAGTACAATGAGCAGTTCTTC.

This chain connects TRBV19 to TRBJ2-1, with a tentative D call TRBD2 (6 bases). CDR1 is LNHDA, CDR2 SQIVND, per germline (reference sequence). The CDR3 has 13 residues. Trimming removed 8 bases from V and 5 bases from J, with 13 bases in between. As DNA, the CDR3 is TGTGCCAGTTATTATCCGGGGGACAATGAGCAGTTCTTC. Its translation: CASYYPGDNEQFF.

This clone was observed once. The V and J genes are TRBV7-2 and TRBJ2-7; maybe TRBD1 (7 bases). Trimming took off 4 bases at V and 4 bases at J, with 17 bases between the two ends. The CDR3 is 15 residues long. Looked up from germline, CDR1 is SGHTA and CDR2 is FQGNSA. CDR3 protein: CASSSPKQGRYEQYF. The DNA of the CDR3 is TGTGCCAGCAGCTCCCCCAAACAGGGGAGGTACGAGCAGTACTTC.

A word on this clone: At one of its ends the junction is not consistent with the germline gene, which may arise from a read error. This rearrangement joins TRBV30 to TRBJ1-2; 7 nucleotides align to TRBD1. The CDR3 spans 17 residues. Germline V gene data show CDR1 as GTSNPN and CDR2 as SVGIG (reference sequence). The CDR3 region has the DNA TGTGCCTGGACCAGGCCGAGGACAGGTCCGGGGAACTATGACTACACCTTC. Translation gives CAWTRPRTGPGNYDYTF.

This chain links TRBV9 with TRBJ2-5, with TRBD1 identical over 7 bases. This CDR3 is built from 15 residues. J lost 4 bases, V lost 4 bases, and 10 bases had no gene match. Germline V gene data show CDR1 as SGDLS and CDR2 as YYNGEE. The CDR3 loop is CASSPKTGFLETQYF. In nucleotides, the CDR3 is TGTGCCAGCAGCCCGAAGACAGGGTTTCTAGAGACCCAGTACTTC.

This chain joins TRBV6-5 and TRBJ2-3; perhaps TRBD1 as D (6 bases). Trimming shortened V by 2 bases and J by 0 bases, and 12 bases separated the two germline ends. The CDR3 has 16 residues. The germline V gene encodes CDR1 MNHEY and CDR2 SVGAGI. The CDR3 coding sequence is TGTGCCAGCAGTTACCAGGACAGTCCTAGCACAGATACGCAGTATTTT. Amino acid sequence: CASSYQDSPSTDTQYF.

The CDR3 bases are TGTGCCAGCAGCGTTAGCGGGTCCTCCTACGAGCAGTACTTC. Protein: CASSVSGSSYEQYF. The rearrangement links TRBV13 to TRBJ2-7; 7 nucleotides match TRBD2. The germline V gene has CDR1 PRHDT and CDR2 FYEKMQ (reference sequence). The CDR3 runs to 14 residues. V shed 5 bases, J shed 0 bases, and the junction held 4 bases outside the gene matches.